Following are 24 T cell receptor beta chains from one sample sequenced in a study of blood T cells in healthy people across ages. Alongside a J-beta primer mix, a sample-barcoded 5' primer served in a second PCR lasting roughly 6 to 11 cycles. TCRdb ran MiXCR on the 5' RACE reads and lists one entry per CDR3 protein. The sample yields approximately 730,000 distinct CDR3 sequences, about 53% seen once. Sequenced input: blood. These receptors all come from an elderly man in good health.

This sequence joins TRBV5-4 and TRBJ2-7; 7 positions match TRBD1. Germline V gene sequence: CDR1 SGHNT, CDR2 YYREEE (reference sequence). The CDR3 is 16 residues long. Trimming took 4 bases from V and 1 from J; bases not matched to a gene: 11. The CDR3 region is CASSPPRTGASYEQYF. The CDR3 bases are TGTGCCAGCAGCCCGCCCCGGACAGGAGCGTCCTACGAGCAGTACTTC.

The chain joins TRBV20-1 to TRBJ2-5, with D perhaps matching TRBD1 (6 bases). CDR3 size: 14 residues. Germline V gene data show CDR1 as DFQATT and CDR2 as SNEGSKA (reference sequence). Trimming shortened V by 6 bases and J by 2 bases, and 16 bases separated the two germline ends. The CDR3 region has the DNA TGCAGTGCCCCAGATGGGACATTACAAGAGACCCAGTACTTC. Its protein product is CSAPDGTLQETQYF.

The gene calls are TRBV7-2 and TRBJ2-7; 9 nucleotides agree with TRBD1. V was pared by 5 bases and J by 4 bases, with 12 bases of the junction left unmatched. Germline CDR1 and CDR2: SGHTA and FQGNSA. This CDR3 comprises 16 residues. DNA for the CDR3: TGTGCCAGCAGCCGTCGGACAGGGGTGGGCTTGTACGAGCAGTACTTC. Protein product: CASSRRTGVGLYEQYF.

This clonotype was picked up a small number of times. The chain employs TRBV9 and TRBJ2-1; TRBD2 matches at 10 bases. J lost 8 bases, V lost 0 bases, and 14 bases had no gene match. CDR1 is SGDLS and CDR2 is YYNGEE in the germline V gene. The CDR3 has 18 amino acids. The CDR3 sequence is CASSVDPRLAGEVDEQFF. DNA for the CDR3: TGTGCCAGCAGCGTAGATCCTCGCCTAGCGGGAGAAGTCGATGAGCAGTTCTTC.

Written as DNA, the CDR3 is TGTGCCAGCAGTTACGTGGAGGGGGAAGGTCTAGATGGCTACACCTTC. Translated: CASSYVEGEGLDGYTF. The chain employs TRBV6-6 and TRBJ1-2, with a possible D match to TRBD1 (6 bases). The CDR3 contains 16 residues. Germline CDR1 and CDR2: MNHNY and SVGAGI (reference sequence). V was shortened by 2 bases and J by 6 bases, with 19 bases between the two germline ends.

This clonotype has just a few counts. The V and J genes are TRBV29-1 and TRBJ2-7; D call uncertain. Germline CDR1 and CDR2: SQVTM and ANQGSEA. V was cut by 4 bases and J by 6 bases, with 13 bases left in between. The CDR3 spans 12 residues. The CDR3 loop reads CSVGGRPFEQYF. For the CDR3, the DNA is TGCAGCGTTGGTGGCCGACCCTTCGAGCAGTACTTC.

V gene TRBV9 combines with J gene TRBJ1-1; no definite D call. Per the germline V gene, CDR1 is SGDLS and CDR2 is YYNGEE. The V gene lost 0 bases and the J gene lost 7 bases, with 16 bases spanning the gap. This CDR3 spans 15 amino acids. The CDR3: CASSVESGIGGEAFF. The CDR3 nucleotides read TGTGCCAGCAGCGTAGAGTCGGGGATAGGAGGTGAAGCTTTCTTT.

The J gene is TRBJ2-1, the V gene TRBV20-1; no reliable D call. This CDR3 region has 15 residues. CDR1 is DFQATT and CDR2 is SNEGSKA in the germline V gene (reference sequence). V lost 5 bases to trimming and J lost 4 bases, with 18 bases between them. The CDR3 coding sequence is TGCAGTGCTGGGGTAGGTTGGCTACATTACAATGAGCAGTTCTTC. Its translation: CSAGVGWLHYNEQFF.

This clonotype was counted only a few times. CDR3 region: CSARALAGITDTQYF. As DNA, the CDR3 is TGCAGTGCTAGGGCCCTAGCGGGAATCACAGATACGCAGTATTTT. The chain links TRBV20-1 to TRBJ2-3, with 9 bases identical to TRBD2. The length of the CDR3 is 15 residues. Losses at the gene ends were 3 bases for V and 2 bases for J; bases not matched to a gene: 6. Germline CDR1 is DFQATT and CDR2 is SNEGSKA (reference sequence).

The chain recombines TRBV20-1 with TRBJ2-5; 13 bases are shared with TRBD2. Germline loops: CDR1 DFQATT, CDR2 SNEGSKA (reference sequence). The CDR3 has 15 residues. V trimming: 4 bases; J trimming: 11 bases; junction bases outside the gene matches: 13. Here the CDR3 reads CSAKPGLAGVSEQYF. Written as DNA, the CDR3 is TGCAGTGCTAAACCCGGACTAGCGGGAGTCAGTGAGCAGTACTTC.

The rearrangement uses TRBV10-3 and TRBJ2-2; 8 bases line up with TRBD2. The CDR3 spans 15 residues. The germline V gene encodes CDR1 ENHRY and CDR2 SYGVKD. V lost 3 bases, J lost 7 bases, and 7 bases stayed unmatched. Here the CDR3 reads CAISEQRETVGELFF. The CDR3 coding sequence is TGTGCCATCAGTGAACAGCGGGAGACGGTCGGGGAGCTGTTTTTT.

J is TRBJ1-4 and V is TRBV18, with D perhaps matching TRBD1 (5 bases). Germline V CDR1 and CDR2: KGHSH, LQKENI. The V gene lost 0 bases and the J gene lost 8 bases, with 13 bases spanning the gap. CDR3 size: 15 residues. In DNA form, the CDR3 reads TGTGCCAGCTCACCACCGGGGGGGTATGGAGAAAAACTGTTTTTT. Translated, it gives CASSPPGGYGEKLFF.

This chain links TRBV7-2 with TRBJ2-1; 9 bases line up with TRBD2. Trimming at V came to 7 bases and at J to 4 bases, leaving 8 bases not matched to a gene. Germline CDR1 and CDR2: SGHTA and FQGNSA. CDR3 length: 15 amino acids. Written as DNA, the CDR3 is TGTGCCAGCAAGCCGCGGGAGGGCCGGTACAATGAGCAGTTCTTC. As protein: CASKPREGRYNEQFF.

This clonotype was detected only a few times. This chain uses TRBV4-2 with TRBJ2-3, with D perhaps TRBD1 or TRBD2 (6 bases each). With 1 base removed from V and 5 bases from J, the gap between germline ends came to 16 bases. The CDR3 covers 16 residues. The germline V gene has CDR1 LGHNA and CDR2 YNFKEQ. The CDR3: CASSQGSRGGGDTQYF. The CDR3 bases are TGTGCCAGCAGCCAAGGCAGCAGGGGAGGTGGAGATACGCAGTATTTT.

This chain joins TRBV9 and TRBJ2-1, with 8 bases fitting TRBD2. The CDR3 is made up of 14 amino acids. Germline loops: CDR1 SGDLS, CDR2 YYNGEE. V lost 4 bases to trimming and J lost 9 bases; unmatched junction nucleotides: 9. CDR3 bases: TGTGCCAGCAGCCCCCACGGGGGGGACCTTGAGCAGTTCTTC. This encodes CASSPHGGDLEQFF.

The V and J genes are TRBV5-5 and TRBJ1-1, with unresolved D. Germline CDR1 and CDR2: SGHKS and YYEKEE (reference sequence). The CDR3 extends over 13 amino acids. The V gene lost 6 bases and the J gene lost 1 base, with 10 bases spanning the gap. The CDR3 region is CASTVLGNTEAFF. CDR3 bases: TGTGCCAGCACCGTTCTCGGGAACACTGAAGCTTTCTTT.

The V and J genes are TRBV7-2 and TRBJ2-7; TRBD2 matches 13 bases. Near its end, the DNA agrees better with TRBJ2-4, so the J call may be wrong. This CDR3 is 19 amino acids long. Germline V gene lookup returns CDR1 SGHTA and CDR2 FQGNSA. CDR3 region: CASSFSGGGLAGTKNIQYF. DNA for the CDR3: TGTGCCAGCAGCTTTAGTGGGGGGGGACTAGCGGGAACAAAAAACATTCAGTACTTC.

V and J are TRBV20-1 and TRBJ2-1; 7 bases line up with TRBD2. The germline V gene encodes CDR1 DFQATT and CDR2 SNEGSKA (reference sequence). J gave up 1 base and V 2 bases, and 2 bases lay outside the gene matches. This CDR3 has 14 amino acids. CDR3 bases: TGCAGTGCTAGACTAGCGGAGTCCTACAATGAGCAGTTCTTC. Translation gives CSARLAESYNEQFF.

This clonotype was seen more than once but under ten times. This rearrangement joins TRBV5-1 to TRBJ2-4, with TRBD2 identical over 9 bases. The J segment lost 8 bases and the V segment lost 0 bases, leaving 3 bases of the junction unmatched. Germline-derived CDR1 and CDR2 are SGHRS and YFSETQ. The CDR3 consists of 14 residues. In DNA, the CDR3 is TGCGCCAGCAGCTTGGTTAGCGGGAGCGACATTCAGTACTTC. It encodes CASSLVSGSDIQYF.

The chain employs TRBV20-1 and TRBJ1-2; D call uncertain. CDR1 and CDR2 (germline): DFQATT, SNEGSKA (reference sequence). The V end lost 5 bases, the J end lost 10 bases, and 23 bases lay between the germline ends. The CDR3 is 14 residues long. CDR3 DNA sequence: TGCAGTGCTGGCGGTGGTTTCACCTCCGGTACCTACACCTTC. Translating it yields CSAGGGFTSGTYTF.

The chain recombines TRBV20-1 with TRBJ2-2; D unclear. V gave up 1 base and J gave up 4 bases, with 7 bases separating them. The CDR3 is 13 residues long. Germline V gene lookup returns CDR1 DFQATT and CDR2 SNEGSKA (reference sequence). In DNA form, the CDR3 reads TGCAGTGCTAGAGGGATCATCACCGGGGAGCTGTTTTTT. Protein product: CSARGIITGELFF.

This clonotype was observed a handful of times. V gene TRBV11-2 combines with J gene TRBJ2-5; D gene ambiguous. The DNA matches TRBJ2-7 better at its end, which makes the J call doubtful. The germline gives CDR1 SGHAT, CDR2 FQNNGV. This CDR3 is 13 amino acids long. The CDR3: CASSLIGNTEQYF. The CDR3 DNA is TGTGCCAGCAGCTTAATCGGAAATACCGAGCAGTACTTC.

The rearrangement links TRBV10-3 to TRBJ2-7; 9 nucleotides match TRBD2. There are 15 residues in the CDR3. The germline gives CDR1 ENHRY, CDR2 SYGVKD. V was pared by 6 bases and J by 4 bases, with 10 bases of the junction left unmatched. The CDR3 protein is CAIRDSGGPSYEQYF. The DNA of the CDR3 is TGTGCCATCAGGGATAGCGGGGGCCCTTCGTACGAGCAGTACTTC.

The chain carries TRBV20-1 and TRBJ1-2; TRBD1 aligns across 9 bases. V lost 6 bases and J lost 4; bases outside the gene matches: 21. Germline V gives CDR1 DFQATT, CDR2 SNEGSKA (reference sequence). The CDR3 sequence is 18 residues long. The CDR3 nucleotides are TGCAGTGCAATCTCCGGGACAGGGATTCGGATGACTTCCTATGGCTACACCTTC. Its translation: CSAISGTGIRMTSYGYTF.